This T cell receptor (beta chain) was recorded in a study of blood T cell repertoires in COVID-19. In the original analysis: Estimates of nucleated cell counts were drawn from the amplification of reference gene primers. Generated by immunoSEQ multiplex PCR, the TCRdb table keeps only in-frame clones and is missing some. V and J calls and clone size are given by that table; D and trimming were obtained from the DNA. The sample shows around 60,000 clones, around 87% of them seen only once. This TCR was recovered from a man between 60 and 70 years old with active COVID-19. The sequencing input was peripheral blood.

The CDR3 DNA sequence: TGTGCCAGCAGCCAAGTGCGCGGACAAGAGCAGTTCTTC. Its protein is CASSQVRGQEQFF. The J gene is TRBJ2-1, the V gene TRBV3-1 (or the pseudogene TRBV3-2); TRBD1 might be the D (5 bases). Germline CDR1 reads LGHDT; CDR2 reads YNNKEL (reference sequence). The CDR3 extends over 13 amino acids. V was trimmed by 1 base and J by 10 bases, leaving 11 bases between them.